The rows below give T cell receptor beta chains drawn from one sample of a study of cytomegalovirus exposure and HLA in healthy donors. Libraries were prepared by immunoSEQ multiplex PCR; TCRdb keeps only in-frame clonotypes and omits some of them. The table has 130,000 to 150,000 clones, approximately 70% seen once. What was sequenced was PBMCs. These receptors were obtained from a woman between 18 and 30 years old in good health and CMV-seronegative. Both conserved end residues are part of each CDR3. The order of the fields is J gene, clone size, D gene, V gene, CDR3 DNA, CDR3 protein. D genes are given only for firm matches. Clone size is shown for a subset of rows, as once, few, many or a class of expanded clone.

j_call: TRBJ2-5; clone_size: .; d_call: .; v_call: TRBV5-5; cdr3_nt: TGTGCCAGCAGCTTTTCGCGTGTGGAGACCCAGTACTTC; cdr3_aa: CASSFSRVETQYF
j_call: TRBJ1-1; clone_size: .; d_call: TRBD1; v_call: TRBV14; cdr3_nt: TGTGCCAGCAGCCGATCGAAGACCGGGACAGGGAGTACTGAAGCTTTCTTT; cdr3_aa: CASSRSKTGTGSTEAFF
j_call: TRBJ2-1; clone_size: few; d_call: .; v_call: TRBV7-3; cdr3_nt: TGTGCCAGCAGCTCGACTGCGGCCGATGAGCAGTTCTTC; cdr3_aa: CASSSTAADEQFF
j_call: TRBJ1-6; clone_size: .; d_call: .; v_call: TRBV28; cdr3_nt: TGTGCCAGCAGTACGATTCGACATAATAATTCACCCCTCCACTTT; cdr3_aa: CASSTIRHNNSPLHF
j_call: TRBJ2-7; clone_size: few; d_call: .; v_call: TRBV7-9; cdr3_nt: TGTGCCAGCAGCTTAGTAGGGGCTAACTACGAGCAGTACTTC; cdr3_aa: CASSLVGANYEQYF
j_call: TRBJ1-6; clone_size: .; d_call: TRBD1; v_call: TRBV6-5; cdr3_nt: TGTGCCAGCAAACGATCCGGGACAGGGGCCTCACCCCTCCACTTT; cdr3_aa: CASKRSGTGASPLHF
j_call: TRBJ2-7; clone_size: .; d_call: .; v_call: TRBV7-8; cdr3_nt: TGTGCCAGCAGCTCAACAGGTAACGAGCAGTACTTC; cdr3_aa: CASSSTGNEQYF
j_call: TRBJ1-5; clone_size: .; d_call: .; v_call: TRBV7-9; cdr3_nt: TGTGCCAGCAGCCTAACAGGGTCCGATCAGCCCCAGCATTTT; cdr3_aa: CASSLTGSDQPQHF
j_call: TRBJ1-1; clone_size: .; d_call: .; v_call: TRBV9; cdr3_nt: TGTGCCAGCAGCGTAATAGCGAACACTGAAGCTTTCTTT; cdr3_aa: CASSVIANTEAFF
j_call: TRBJ1-5; clone_size: once; d_call: .; v_call: TRBV27; cdr3_nt: TGTGCCAGCAGTCTTCGGGGTGATAACGATCAGCCCCAGCATTTT; cdr3_aa: CASSLRGDNDQPQHF
j_call: TRBJ2-3; clone_size: .; d_call: TRBD2; v_call: TRBV14; cdr3_nt: TGTGCCAGCAGCCAAGAATCCCAGCTAGCGGGGGTCACAGATACGCAGTATTTT; cdr3_aa: CASSQESQLAGVTDTQYF